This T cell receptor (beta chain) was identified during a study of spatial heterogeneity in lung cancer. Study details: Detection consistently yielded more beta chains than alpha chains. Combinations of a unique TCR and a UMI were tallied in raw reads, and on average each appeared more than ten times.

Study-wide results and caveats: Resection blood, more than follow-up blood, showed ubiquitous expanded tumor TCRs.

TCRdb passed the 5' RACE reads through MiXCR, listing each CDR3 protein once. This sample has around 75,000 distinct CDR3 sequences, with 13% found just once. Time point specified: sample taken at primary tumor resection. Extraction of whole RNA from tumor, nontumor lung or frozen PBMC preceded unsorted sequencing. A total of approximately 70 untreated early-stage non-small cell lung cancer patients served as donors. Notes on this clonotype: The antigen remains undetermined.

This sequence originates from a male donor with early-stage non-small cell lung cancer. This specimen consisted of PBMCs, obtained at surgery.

The CDR3 DNA is TGTGCCAGCAGTTTAGCGGGAGTATTAGTTCTCGGGACCGGGGAGCTGTTTTTT. It codes for CASSLAGVLVLGTGELFF. The V gene is TRBV27, the J gene TRBJ2-2; 7 nucleotides match TRBD2. CDR3 size: 18 residues. Germline-derived CDR1 and CDR2 are MNHEY and SMNVEV (reference sequence). J gave up 5 bases and V 2 bases, and 14 bases lay outside the gene matches.